Following are 16 T cell receptor beta chains from one sample sequenced in a study of T cell repertoires in cytomegalovirus infection. The antigens these receptors bind are not known. TCRdb recomputed calls from the reads with MiXCR, one row per CDR3 protein. The sample contains 300,000 to 400,000 distinct CDR3 sequences, 25% of which appear only once. The sample was cultured PBMCs, taken from culture after CMV antigen stimulation. The source of these receptors is a human donor in good health (CMV status not recorded). Some clones in this sample may be carry-over from other donors' samples.

V gene TRBV6-2 or TRBV6-3 combines with J gene TRBJ2-1, with 8 bases aligning to TRBD2. The CDR3 consists of 13 residues. With 7 bases clipped from V and 13 bases from J, the junction kept 12 bases outside the gene matches. Germline CDR1 is MNHEY and CDR2 is SVGEGT. CDR3 in amino acids: CASTLTLAGGQFF. The CDR3 DNA follows: TGTGCCAGCACCTTAACTTTGGCGGGAGGACAGTTCTTC.

This clonotype was observed a handful of times. The chain combines TRBV30 with TRBJ1-4, with D unresolved. The germline CDR1 and CDR2 sequences are GTSNPN and SVGIG (reference sequence). V lost 3 bases, J lost 6 bases, and 5 bases lay in between. The CDR3 runs to 11 residues. The CDR3 bases are TGTGCCTGGAGGGTTTATGAAAAACTGTTTTTT. Translating gives CAWRVYEKLFF.

In its sample, this clonotype was seen a few times. The chain links TRBV18 to TRBJ2-7, with 8 nucleotides matching TRBD1. Germline CDR1 and CDR2: KGHSH and LQKENI. V was clipped by 3 bases and J by 9 bases; unmatched bases: 13. This CDR3 has 15 amino acids. The CDR3 sequence: CASSPDEGQAWRQYF. In nucleotides, the CDR3 is TGTGCCAGCTCACCCGACGAGGGACAGGCCTGGCGGCAGTACTTC.

This clonotype was observed a few times. The chain recombines TRBV19 with TRBJ1-5, with D possibly TRBD1 on 6 matching bases. The CDR3 is made up of 17 amino acids. CDR1 is LNHDA, CDR2 SQIVND, per germline (reference sequence). Trimming left V 3 bases short and J 1 base short, with 16 bases between. Written as DNA, the CDR3 is TGTGCCAGTAGTATTAAGTCGGACAGTGGGAGCAATCAGCCCCAGCATTTT. Translated: CASSIKSDSGSNQPQHF.

In its sample, this clonotype was seen many times. This sequence joins TRBV12-3 or TRBV12-4 and TRBJ1-2; D may be TRBD1 (5 bases). Trimming removed 4 bases from V and 0 bases from J, with 9 bases in between. This CDR3 has 14 amino acids. The CDR3 is CASSWGGSNYGYTF. For the CDR3, the DNA is TGTGCCAGCAGTTGGGGGGGATCTAACTATGGCTACACCTTC.

A few counts support this clonotype. The chain couples TRBV28 to TRBJ2-7, with 10 bases aligning to TRBD1. Unmatched junction bases numbered 8, after V lost 6 bases and J lost 0 bases. Germline-derived CDR1 and CDR2 are MDHEN and SYDVKM. This CDR3 contains 16 residues. This chain's CDR3 is CASSPDRGLSSYEQYF. CDR3 bases: TGTGCCAGCAGCCCAGACAGGGGGCTAAGCTCCTACGAGCAGTACTTC.

The rearrangement uses TRBV2 and TRBJ1-1; D is possibly TRBD1 (6 bases). Germline loops: CDR1 SNHLY, CDR2 FYNNEI. This CDR3 region has 13 residues. V was pared by 11 bases and J by 7 bases, with 20 bases between. CDR3 nucleotides: TGTGCCTCGGGGGGCGGGGCAGTCGGTGAAGCTTTCTTT. It encodes CASGGGAVGEAFF.

Only a few counts were recorded for this clonotype. The chain couples TRBV3-1 to TRBJ1-5; D remains ambiguous. Germline loops: CDR1 LGHDT, CDR2 YNNKEL (reference sequence). This CDR3 spans 12 amino acids. V was pared by 3 bases and J by 7 bases, with 7 bases between. The CDR3 loop reads CASSHGMQPQHF. As DNA, the CDR3 is TGTGCCAGCAGCCATGGGATGCAGCCCCAGCATTTT.

This sequence joins TRBV6-2 or TRBV6-3 and TRBJ2-5; the match to TRBD2 covers 11 bases. There are 16 residues in the CDR3. The germline gives CDR1 MNHEY, CDR2 SVGEGT. V dropped 4 bases and J dropped 5; count of bases not matched to a gene: 9. The CDR3 is CASSSLAGGFVETQYF. In DNA form, the CDR3 reads TGTGCCAGCAGTTCGCTAGCGGGAGGATTTGTGGAGACCCAGTACTTC.

This clonotype showed up just a few times. The chain employs TRBV4-1 and TRBJ1-4; D is unresolved. V was cut by 0 bases and J by 3 bases, with 8 bases left in between. In germline, CDR1 is MGHRA, CDR2 YSYEKL. The length of the CDR3 is 15 residues. CDR3 sequence reads: CASSQDSVPNEKLFF. CDR3 nucleotides: TGCGCCAGCAGCCAAGATAGCGTTCCTAATGAAAAACTGTTTTTT.

This rearrangement joins TRBV6-4 to TRBJ2-7, with TRBD2 identical over 7 bases. The CDR3 spans 15 residues. Looked up from germline, CDR1 is MRHNA and CDR2 is SNTAGT. Trimming took 0 bases from V and 3 from J; bases not matched to a gene: 5. CDR3 nucleotides: TGTGCCAGCAGTGACTCGGGAGGGAACCTCTACGAGCAGTACGTC. Amino acids: CASSDSGGNLYEQYV.

Only a few counts were recorded for this clonotype. This sequence joins TRBV6-5 and TRBJ2-1; no definite D call. The CDR3 runs to 14 residues. Germline values: CDR1 MNHEY, CDR2 SVGAGI. V lost 5 bases and J 0 bases, leaving 8 bases between the germline ends. CDR3 residues: CASSRVGSYNEQFF. The DNA for the CDR3 is TGTGCCAGCAGTAGGGTAGGCTCCTACAATGAGCAGTTCTTC.

The V and J genes are TRBV6-1 and TRBJ2-3; D gene ambiguous. V was pared by 6 bases and J by 12 bases, with 19 bases between. From germline, CDR1 is MNHNS and CDR2 SASEGT. This CDR3 spans 13 amino acids. CDR3 sequence reads: CASRPDGTLTQYF. CDR3 nucleotides: TGTGCCAGCAGGCCGGACGGAACCCTCACCCAGTATTTT.

Only a few counts were recorded for this clonotype. The chain couples TRBV5-1 to TRBJ1-5; D is undetermined. CDR1 is SGHRS and CDR2 is YFSETQ in the germline V gene. The length of the CDR3 is 13 residues. Between the trimmed V and J ends, which lost 4 bases and 4 bases, there was a span of 9 bases. The CDR3, as DNA: TGCGCCAGCAGCGCGGCTGTAAATCAGCCCCAGCATTTT. Encoded protein: CASSAAVNQPQHF.

The J gene is TRBJ1-2, the V gene TRBV4-1; D gene unclear. The CDR3 runs to 13 residues. Germline V lookup: CDR1 MGHRA, CDR2 YSYEKL. The V end was cut by 3 bases, the J end by 5 bases, with 10 bases between. The CDR3, as DNA: TGCGCCAGCAGCCAGGGCCGGAATTATGGCTACACCTTC. Its translation: CASSQGRNYGYTF.

This clonotype was recorded a few times. The V gene is TRBV11-3, the J gene TRBJ2-1, with TRBD1 matching 8 bases. The CDR3 length is 13 residues. The trim removed 8 bases at V and 3 bases at J, leaving 3 bases unmatched. Germline lookup yields CDR1 SGHNT and CDR2 YENEEA. The CDR3 coding sequence is TGTGCCAGCCGGACAGGGTTCTACAATGAGCAGTTCTTC. This gives the protein CASRTGFYNEQFF. The entire variable domain, with the rest obtained from reference TRBV11-3 and TRBJ2-1, is as follows: EAGVVQSPRYKIIEKKQPVAFWCNPISGHNTLYWYLQNLGQGPELLIRYENEEAVDDSQLPKDRFSAERLKGVDSTLKIQPAELGDSAVYLCASRTGFYNEQFFGPGTRLTVL.